This T cell receptor beta chain was retrieved from a study of tumor-infiltrating lymphocytes in primary liver carcinoma. Total RNA (around 0.45 ug) served as template for TCR beta cDNA synthesis primed by a constant-region primer. Three nested multiplex PCR rounds, a slightly modified ARM-PCR, produced the libraries for TCR beta. Each of the first two PCR rounds ran nine to ten cycles with TRBV1-TRBV30 forward and C-beta reverse primers. In TCRdb, the multiplex PCR reads were re-called with MiXCR into one record per CDR3 protein. The sample includes approximately 300,000 distinct CDR3 sequences, roughly two thirds of them seen just once. On this clonotype: Its antigen is unknown.

Study results and limitations: Compared with blood, tumor repertoires held significantly more in their top 250 clones.

This CDR3 region has 16 residues. Germline V gene sequence: CDR1 SGHRS, CDR2 YFSETQ. Trimming stripped 4 bases from V and 0 bases from J, with 14 bases between. Blood RNA came from unsorted whole blood; germline DNA was also extracted. Enrolled patients were chronically infected with HBV and treatment-naive. Before surgery, approximately 4.3 milliliters of EDTA blood were taken. Sequencing used peripheral blood. The genes are TRBV5-1 and TRBJ2-1; the D gene is possibly TRBD1 (6 bases). The TCR was taken from a middle-aged man with primary liver carcinoma and hepatitis B virus infection. The CDR3 is CASSVAGVSSYNEQFF. CDR3 nucleotides: TGCGCCAGCAGCGTCGCAGGGGTAAGCTCCTACAATGAGCAGTTCTTC.